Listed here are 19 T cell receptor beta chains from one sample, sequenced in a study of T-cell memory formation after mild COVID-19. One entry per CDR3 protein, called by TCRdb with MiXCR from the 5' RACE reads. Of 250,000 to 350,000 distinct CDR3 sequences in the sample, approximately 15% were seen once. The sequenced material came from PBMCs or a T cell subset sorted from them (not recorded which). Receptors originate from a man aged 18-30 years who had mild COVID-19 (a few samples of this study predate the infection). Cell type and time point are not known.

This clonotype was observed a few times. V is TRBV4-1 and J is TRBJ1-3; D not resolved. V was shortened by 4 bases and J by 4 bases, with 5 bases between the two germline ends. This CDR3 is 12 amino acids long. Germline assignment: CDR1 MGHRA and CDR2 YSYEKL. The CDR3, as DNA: TGCGCCAGCAGCCCCAGAGGAAACACCATATATTTT. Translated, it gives CASSPRGNTIYF.

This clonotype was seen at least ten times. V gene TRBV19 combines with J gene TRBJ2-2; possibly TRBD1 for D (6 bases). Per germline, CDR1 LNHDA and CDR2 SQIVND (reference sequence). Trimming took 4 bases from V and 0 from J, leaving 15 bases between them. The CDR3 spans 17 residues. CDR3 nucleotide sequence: TGTGCCAGTAGTACATCAAGGGGACAAGCGAACACCGGGGAGCTGTTTTTT. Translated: CASSTSRGQANTGELFF.

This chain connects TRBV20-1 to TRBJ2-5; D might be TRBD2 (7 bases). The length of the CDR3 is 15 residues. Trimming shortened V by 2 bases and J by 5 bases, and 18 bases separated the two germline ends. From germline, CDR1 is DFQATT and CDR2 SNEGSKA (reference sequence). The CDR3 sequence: CSARKRGGGWETQYF. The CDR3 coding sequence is TGCAGTGCTAGAAAAAGAGGGGGGGGATGGGAGACCCAGTACTTC.

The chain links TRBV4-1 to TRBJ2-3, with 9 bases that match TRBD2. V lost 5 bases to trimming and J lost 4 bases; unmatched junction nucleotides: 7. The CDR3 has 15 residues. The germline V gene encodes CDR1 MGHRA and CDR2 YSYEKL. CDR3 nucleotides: TGCGCCAGCAGCAAACTAGCGGGCGATGCAGATACGCAGTATTTT. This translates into CASSKLAGDADTQYF.

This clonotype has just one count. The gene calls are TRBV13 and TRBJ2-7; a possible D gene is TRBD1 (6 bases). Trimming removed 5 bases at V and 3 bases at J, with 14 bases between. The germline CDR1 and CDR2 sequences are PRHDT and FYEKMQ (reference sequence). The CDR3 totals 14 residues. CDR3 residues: CASSIRDTDYEQYF. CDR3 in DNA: TGTGCCAGCAGCATACGGGACACTGACTACGAGCAGTACTTC.

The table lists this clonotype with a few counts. This CDR3 reads CASSLRGGKEAFF. CDR3 coding DNA: TGTGCCAGCAGCTTAAGAGGGGGGAAGGAAGCTTTCTTT. The chain links TRBV7-3 to TRBJ1-1, with D tentatively TRBD1 (6 bases). Trimming left V 1 base short and J 8 bases short, with 11 bases between. The CDR3 covers 13 residues. CDR1 and CDR2 (germline): SGHTA, FQGTGA.

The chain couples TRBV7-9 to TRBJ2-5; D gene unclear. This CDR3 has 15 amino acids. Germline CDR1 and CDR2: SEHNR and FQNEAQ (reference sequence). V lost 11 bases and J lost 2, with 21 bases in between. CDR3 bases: TGTGCCGGCGCGCAGGCGACTCTGGTTCAAGAGACCCAGTACTTC. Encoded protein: CAGAQATLVQETQYF.

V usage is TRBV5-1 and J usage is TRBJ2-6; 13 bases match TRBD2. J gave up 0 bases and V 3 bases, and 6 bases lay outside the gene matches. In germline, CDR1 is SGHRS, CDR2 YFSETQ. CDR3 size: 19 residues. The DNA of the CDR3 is TGCGCCAGCAGCTCCTGGACTAGCGGGGGCCTCTCTGGGGCCAACGTCCTGACTTTC. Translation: CASSSWTSGGLSGANVLTF.

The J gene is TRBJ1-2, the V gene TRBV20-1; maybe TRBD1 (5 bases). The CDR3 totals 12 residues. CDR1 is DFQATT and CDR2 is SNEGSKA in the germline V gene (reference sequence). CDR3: CRAGGEFYGYTF. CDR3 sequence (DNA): TGCAGGGCGGGGGGGGAGTTCTATGGCTACACCTTC.

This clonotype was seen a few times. The CDR3 loop is CASSLDAGREQYF. The DNA of the CDR3 is TGTGCCAGCAGCTTAGACGCAGGCCGGGAGCAGTACTTC. The chain recombines TRBV7-9 with TRBJ2-7; D ambiguous. The germline CDR1 and CDR2 sequences are SEHNR and FQNEAQ (reference sequence). The CDR3 spans 13 residues. The V end was cut by 1 base, the J end by 7 bases, with 11 bases between.

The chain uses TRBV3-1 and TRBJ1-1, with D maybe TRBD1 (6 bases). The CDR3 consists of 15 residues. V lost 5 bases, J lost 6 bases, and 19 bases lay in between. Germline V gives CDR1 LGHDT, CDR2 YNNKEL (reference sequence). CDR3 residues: CASSTTTGGLPEAFF. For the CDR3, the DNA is TGTGCCAGCAGCACAACCACGGGGGGCCTGCCTGAAGCTTTCTTT.

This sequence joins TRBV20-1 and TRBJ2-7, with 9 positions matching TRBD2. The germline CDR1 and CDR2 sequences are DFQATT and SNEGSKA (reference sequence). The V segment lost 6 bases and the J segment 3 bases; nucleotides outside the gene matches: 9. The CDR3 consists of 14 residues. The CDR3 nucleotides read TGCAGTGCCCTAACGCTAGCGGGGTTCTACGAGCAGTACTTC. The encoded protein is CSALTLAGFYEQYF.

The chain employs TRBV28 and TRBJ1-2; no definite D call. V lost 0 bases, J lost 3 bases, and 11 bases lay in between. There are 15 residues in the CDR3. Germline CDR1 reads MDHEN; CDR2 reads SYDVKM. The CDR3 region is CASSLWIGRYYGYTF. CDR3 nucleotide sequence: TGTGCCAGCAGTTTATGGATCGGTCGGTACTATGGCTACACCTTC.

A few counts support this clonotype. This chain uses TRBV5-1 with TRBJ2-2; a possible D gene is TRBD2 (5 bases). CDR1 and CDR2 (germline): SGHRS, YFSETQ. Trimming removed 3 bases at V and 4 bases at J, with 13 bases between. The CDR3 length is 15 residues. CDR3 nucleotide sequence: TGCGCCAGCAGCTGGACGGTCGCGGGCACCGGGGAGCTGTTTTTT. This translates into CASSWTVAGTGELFF.

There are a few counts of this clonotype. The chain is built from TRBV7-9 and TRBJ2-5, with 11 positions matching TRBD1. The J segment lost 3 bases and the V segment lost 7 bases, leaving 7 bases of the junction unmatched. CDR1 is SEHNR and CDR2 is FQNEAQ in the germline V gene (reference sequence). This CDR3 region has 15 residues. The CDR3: CASIAPGQGEETQYF. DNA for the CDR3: TGTGCCAGCATCGCACCGGGACAGGGGGAAGAGACCCAGTACTTC.

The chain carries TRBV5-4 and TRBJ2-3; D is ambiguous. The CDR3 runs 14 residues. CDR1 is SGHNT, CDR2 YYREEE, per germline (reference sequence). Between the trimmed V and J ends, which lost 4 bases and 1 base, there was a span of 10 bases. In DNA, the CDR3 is TGTGCCAGCAGCCCCGAGGCGGGCACAGATACGCAGTATTTT. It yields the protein CASSPEAGTDTQYF. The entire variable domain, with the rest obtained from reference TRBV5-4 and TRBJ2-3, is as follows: ETGVTQSPTHLIKTRGQQVTLRCSSQSGHNTVSWYQQALGQGPQFIFQYYREEENGRGNFPPRFSGLQFPNYSSELNVNALELDDSALYLCASSPEAGTDTQYFGPGTRLTVL.

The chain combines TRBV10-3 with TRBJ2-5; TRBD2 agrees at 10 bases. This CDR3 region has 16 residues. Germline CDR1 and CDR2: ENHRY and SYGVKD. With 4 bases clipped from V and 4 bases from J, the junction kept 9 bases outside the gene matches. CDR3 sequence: CAISAENSGGRETQYF. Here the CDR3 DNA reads TGTGCCATCAGTGCCGAAAATAGCGGGGGGCGAGAGACCCAGTACTTC.

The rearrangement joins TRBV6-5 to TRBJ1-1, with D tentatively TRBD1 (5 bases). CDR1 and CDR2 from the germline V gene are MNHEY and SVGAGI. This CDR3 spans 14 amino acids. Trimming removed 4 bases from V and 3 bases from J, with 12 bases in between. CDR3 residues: CASSSRVVYTEAFF. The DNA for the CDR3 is TGTGCCAGCAGTTCCAGGGTCGTCTACACTGAAGCTTTCTTT.

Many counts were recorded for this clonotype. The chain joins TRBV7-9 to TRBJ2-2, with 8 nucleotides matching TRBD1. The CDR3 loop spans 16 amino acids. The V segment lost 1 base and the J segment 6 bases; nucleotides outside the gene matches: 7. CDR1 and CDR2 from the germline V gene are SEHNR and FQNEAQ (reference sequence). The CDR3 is CASSLEATGAAGELFF. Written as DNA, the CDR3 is TGTGCCAGCAGCTTAGAGGCGACAGGGGCGGCCGGGGAGCTGTTTTTT.